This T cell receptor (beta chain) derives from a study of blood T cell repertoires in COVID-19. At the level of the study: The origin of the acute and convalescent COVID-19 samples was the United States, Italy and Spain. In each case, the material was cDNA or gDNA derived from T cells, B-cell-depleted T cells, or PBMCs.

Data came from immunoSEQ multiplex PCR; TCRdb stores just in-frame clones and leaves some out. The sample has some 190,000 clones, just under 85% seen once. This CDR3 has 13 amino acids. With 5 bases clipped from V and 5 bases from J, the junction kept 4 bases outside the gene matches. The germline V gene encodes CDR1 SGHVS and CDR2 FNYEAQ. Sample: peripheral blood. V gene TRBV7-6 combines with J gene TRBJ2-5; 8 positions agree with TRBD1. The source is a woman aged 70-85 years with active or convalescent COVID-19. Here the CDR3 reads CASSRGQVETQYF. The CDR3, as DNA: TGTGCCAGCAGCCGGGGACAGGTGGAGACCCAGTACTTC.